This paragraph reports one T cell receptor (beta chain). This sample includes further DNA sequences coding for the same CDR3. The data originate from a study of blood T cell repertoires in COVID-19. At the level of the study: PBMCs, B-cell-depleted T cells, or T cells were the source of the cDNA or gDNA that made up the material.

TCRdb's copy holds only in-frame clones and misses some; the assay was immunoSEQ multiplex PCR. The profile covers 300,000 to 400,000 clones, with 87% appearing a single time and approximately 2.4% taken by the ten largest. The CDR3 length is 15 residues. Germline lookup yields CDR1 LNHDA and CDR2 SQIVND (reference sequence). The germline V and J ends were trimmed by 1 base and 3 bases, with 10 bases remaining between them. This chain links TRBV19 with TRBJ1-5; perhaps TRBD1 as D (5 bases). The sample taken for sequencing was peripheral blood. The sequence derives from a woman aged 60-75 years with COVID-19, enrolled during active disease. The CDR3 sequence: CASSIGGGSNQPQHF. The DNA for the CDR3 is TGTGCCAGTAGTATAGGCGGGGGATCCAATCAGCCCCAGCATTTT.